The 24 T cell receptor beta chains below come from one sample, sequenced in a study of blood T cell repertoires in COVID-19. Produced via immunoSEQ multiplex PCR; TCRdb's table is partial and in-frame only. The sample records around 150,000 clones, about three quarters being singletons. The specimen was peripheral blood. These receptors all come from a woman aged 80 or over with active or convalescent COVID-19.

The rearrangement links TRBV25-1 to TRBJ1-1; D may be TRBD1 (5 bases). CDR1 MGHDK and CDR2 SYGVNS come from the germline V gene. The V end lost 2 bases, the J end lost 6 bases, and 19 bases lay between the germline ends. The CDR3 runs 16 residues. The CDR3 region has the DNA TGTGCCAGCAGTGAAGGGTTAGGGGTGGGAAAGTCTGAAGCTTTCTTT. This encodes CASSEGLGVGKSEAFF.

DNA of the CDR3: TGTGCCTGGAGTGTCCAGTCGAACACTGAAGCTTTCTTT. Translation gives CAWSVQSNTEAFF. The J gene is TRBJ1-1, the V gene TRBV30; D not resolved. There are 13 residues in the CDR3. The V end was cut by 0 bases, the J end by 1 base, with 6 bases between. Germline assignment: CDR1 GTSNPN and CDR2 SVGIG (reference sequence).

In its sample, this clone was seen once. The CDR3 DNA reads as TGCGCCAGCAGCCCCCGTGGGGCGGACGGTGGAAACACCATATATTTT. Residues: CASSPRGADGGNTIYF. This chain joins TRBV5-1 and TRBJ1-3; possible D gene TRBD1, 5 bases. CDR3 length: 16 residues. The V gene's germline CDR1 is SGHRS and CDR2 YFSETQ. V was cut by 4 bases and J by 3 bases, with 17 bases left in between.

This rearrangement joins TRBV3-1 (or the pseudogene TRBV3-2) to TRBJ2-7, with 7 bases lining up with TRBD1. Looked up from germline, CDR1 is LGHDT and CDR2 is YNNKEL (reference sequence). V lost 6 bases to trimming and J lost 7 bases; unmatched junction nucleotides: 18. This CDR3 is built from 16 residues. The CDR3 DNA sequence: TGTGCCAGCAGTCCCTTCGCAGGGGGACGTTCTAAAGAGCAGTACTTC. Amino acid sequence: CASSPFAGGRSKEQYF.

The chain recombines TRBV7-2 with TRBJ2-1; 12 bases map to TRBD2. CDR3 length equals 16 residues. The J segment lost 9 bases and the V segment lost 5 bases, leaving 11 bases of the junction unmatched. Germline V gene data show CDR1 as SGHTA and CDR2 as FQGNSA. CDR3 bases: TGTGCCAGCAGCCCTAGACTAGCGGGGGTGCACGCTGAGCAGTTCTTC. Amino acids: CASSPRLAGVHAEQFF.

This clone was found a few times. The chain combines TRBV5-1 with TRBJ2-5, with a possible D match to TRBD1 (5 bases). There are 16 residues in the CDR3. V lost 1 base to trimming and J lost 2 bases, with 15 bases between them. Germline-derived CDR1 and CDR2 are SGHRS and YFSETQ. In nucleotides, the CDR3 is TGCGCCAGCAGCTTGAATCAAGGGGCCCTACAAGAGACCCAGTACTTC. Translated, it gives CASSLNQGALQETQYF.

The chain uses TRBV25-1 and TRBJ1-1, with a possible D match to TRBD1 (5 bases). Germline V gene sequence: CDR1 MGHDK, CDR2 SYGVNS. V dropped 9 bases and J dropped 3 bases, with 17 bases sitting between them. This CDR3 spans 14 amino acids. The CDR3 nucleotides read TGTGCCAGTAATAAGGGACTGGGTCACACTGAAGCTTTCTTT. Its translation: CASNKGLGHTEAFF.

For the CDR3, the DNA is TGTGCCAGCTACTTCGACGGGATGAACACTGAAGCTTTCTTT. It codes for CASYFDGMNTEAFF. The chain combines TRBV28 with TRBJ1-1; D is undetermined. CDR3 size: 14 residues. Trimming took off 8 bases at V and 0 bases at J, with 13 bases between the two ends. The germline gives CDR1 MDHEN, CDR2 SYDVKM.

The chain's CDR3 is CAISAGTSSKNEQFF. In DNA form, the CDR3 reads TGTGCCATCAGCGCCGGGACTAGCTCGAAGAATGAGCAGTTCTTC. V and J are TRBV10-3 and TRBJ2-1, with 9 bases lining up with TRBD2. Germline V gene lookup returns CDR1 ENHRY and CDR2 SYGVKD. V dropped 6 bases and J dropped 7; count of bases not matched to a gene: 10. The CDR3 is made up of 15 amino acids.

This rearrangement joins TRBV24-1 to TRBJ2-3; weak D call: TRBD2 (6 bases). This CDR3 contains 14 residues. The germline V and J ends were trimmed by 6 bases and 3 bases, with 12 bases remaining between them. Germline CDR1 reads KGHDR; CDR2 reads SFDVKD. The CDR3 spells CATSLGLETDTQYF. The CDR3 coding sequence is TGTGCCACCAGTTTGGGACTGGAGACAGATACGCAGTATTTT.

This clone was seen only a few times. This chain links TRBV6-2 or TRBV6-3 with TRBJ1-3; D not resolved. In germline, CDR1 is MNHEY, CDR2 SVGEGT. CDR3 length equals 15 residues. The V end lost 5 bases, the J end lost 1 base, and 12 bases lay between the germline ends. The CDR3 here is CASSPGLASGNTIYF. The CDR3 coding sequence is TGTGCCAGCAGTCCGGGTCTCGCTTCTGGAAACACCATATATTTT.

The V and J genes are TRBV5-4 and TRBJ2-5; 8 bases fit TRBD2. The CDR3 has 15 amino acids. V shed 2 bases and J 3 bases; nucleotides not matched to a gene: 6. CDR1 and CDR2 (germline): SGHNT, YYREEE (reference sequence). CDR3 residues: CASSFGGGREETQYF. CDR3 DNA sequence: TGTGCCAGCAGCTTCGGCGGGGGGCGGGAAGAGACCCAGTACTTC.

This sequence joins TRBV7-8 and TRBJ2-1, with a weak D call TRBD2 (6 bases). CDR1 and CDR2 (germline): SGHVS, FQNEAQ. The ends were cut back, 3 bases at V and 9 bases at J, with 15 bases in the middle. The CDR3 extends over 14 amino acids. The CDR3 nucleotides read TGTGCCAGCAGCTTGACTAGAACCCCGGGTGAGCAGTTCTTC. Translating it yields CASSLTRTPGEQFF.

The gene calls are TRBV5-5 and TRBJ2-3; D is uncertain. Germline loops: CDR1 SGHKS, CDR2 YYEKEE (reference sequence). Trimming shortened V by 0 bases and J by 0 bases, and 2 bases separated the two germline ends. CDR3 length equals 13 residues. CDR3 region: CASSLASTDTQYF. The CDR3, as DNA: TGTGCCAGCAGCTTGGCTAGCACAGATACGCAGTATTTT.

The rearrangement uses TRBV9 and TRBJ2-3; 12 bases match TRBD2. Germline V CDR1 and CDR2: SGDLS, YYNGEE. CDR3 length: 16 amino acids. J lost 6 bases, V lost 3 bases, and 8 bases had no gene match. The CDR3 region is CASSEALAGGRDTQYF. CDR3 DNA sequence: TGTGCCAGCAGCGAGGCGCTAGCGGGGGGGCGGGATACGCAGTATTTT.

This clone was observed a few times. This chain uses TRBV19 with TRBJ2-1; 9 nucleotides line up with TRBD1. Looked up from germline, CDR1 is LNHDA and CDR2 is SQIVND (reference sequence). The CDR3 is made up of 15 amino acids. Trimming took 1 base from V and 4 from J; bases not matched to a gene: 2. CDR3 DNA sequence: TGTGCCAGTAGTATAGTCGGACAGGGGTACAATGAGCAGTTCTTC. As protein: CASSIVGQGYNEQFF.

This chain links TRBV3-1 (or the pseudogene TRBV3-2) with TRBJ2-7; 10 nucleotides line up with TRBD2. V lost 1 base, J lost 2 bases, and 5 bases stayed unmatched. This CDR3 region has 16 residues. Germline loops: CDR1 LGHDT, CDR2 YNNKEL (reference sequence). DNA for the CDR3: TGTGCCAGCAGCCAAGTTCCTAGCGGGGGACCCTACGAGCAGTACTTC. This encodes CASSQVPSGGPYEQYF.

The rearrangement joins TRBV27 to TRBJ1-1; 8 bases line up with TRBD1. V gave up 4 bases and J gave up 0 bases; unmatched junction bases: 1. The CDR3 loop spans 14 amino acids. From germline, CDR1 is MNHEY and CDR2 SMNVEV (reference sequence). The chain's CDR3 is CASSYRGLNTEAFF. DNA of the CDR3: TGTGCCAGCAGTTACAGGGGGTTGAACACTGAAGCTTTCTTT.

This clone was counted between two and nine times. The rearrangement uses TRBV11-2 and TRBJ1-1, with 12 bases that match TRBD1. Germline trimming cut 5 bases from V and 10 bases from J; bases unmatched to any gene: 11. In germline, CDR1 is SGHAT, CDR2 FQNNGV. The CDR3 is made up of 15 amino acids. The CDR3 DNA reads TGTGCCAGCAGCCCTAGGGACAGGGGGCCTTCTTCAGCTTTCTTT. Protein product: CASSPRDRGPSSAFF.

This clone was found a few times. V usage is TRBV4-1 and J usage is TRBJ1-6; D is ambiguous. Germline CDR1 MGHRA, CDR2 YSYEKL. Between the trimmed V and J ends, which lost 0 bases and 4 bases, there was a span of 4 bases. This CDR3 comprises 14 residues. The CDR3 bases are TGCGCCAGCAGCCAAGAGCAGTATAATTCACCCCTCCACTTT. This codes for CASSQEQYNSPLHF.

In DNA, the CDR3 is TGTGCCAGCAGCGGCCGCGACAGGGGCGAGCAGTACTTC. Translation gives CASSGRDRGEQYF. The chain carries TRBV7-9 and TRBJ2-7, with TRBD1 matching 8 bases. This CDR3 has 13 residues. V trimming: 5 bases; J trimming: 6 bases; junction bases outside the gene matches: 6. Germline lookup yields CDR1 SEHNR and CDR2 FQNEAQ (reference sequence). Complete variable domain (other parts from reference TRBV7-9 and TRBJ2-7): DTGVSQNPRHKITKRGQNVTFRCDPISEHNRLYWYRQTLGQGPEFLTYFQNEAQLEKSRLLSDRFSAERPKGSFSTLEIQRTEQGDSAMYLCASSGRDRGEQYFGPGTRLTVT.

CDR3 DNA sequence: TGTGCCAGTAGTATTCGGGAGAAATACGAGCAGTACTTC. The encoded protein is CASSIREKYEQYF. The chain joins TRBV19 to TRBJ2-7, with a tentative D call TRBD2 (6 bases). CDR1 is LNHDA and CDR2 is SQIVND in the germline V gene (reference sequence). The CDR3 loop spans 13 amino acids. The V and J ends lost 3 bases and 4 bases respectively, with 10 bases between them.

The V gene is TRBV18, the J gene TRBJ1-1, with 9 bases lining up with TRBD1. V lost 6 bases to trimming and J lost 7 bases; unmatched junction nucleotides: 12. The CDR3 runs to 15 residues. Germline assignment: CDR1 KGHSH and CDR2 LQKENI. The CDR3 is CASSRTGQGSSEAFF. CDR3 in DNA: TGTGCCAGCTCTCGGACGGGACAGGGATCGAGTGAAGCTTTCTTT.

The chain has TRBV16 and TRBJ1-1; D is perhaps TRBD1 (6 bases). This CDR3 has 15 residues. Trimming cost V 4 bases and J 2 bases, with 14 bases left between them. Germline lookup yields CDR1 KGHSY and CDR2 FQNENV. CDR3 nucleotides: TGTGCCAGCAGCCGACCCGACAGGTTTAACACTGAAGCTTTCTTT. Encoded protein: CASSRPDRFNTEAFF.